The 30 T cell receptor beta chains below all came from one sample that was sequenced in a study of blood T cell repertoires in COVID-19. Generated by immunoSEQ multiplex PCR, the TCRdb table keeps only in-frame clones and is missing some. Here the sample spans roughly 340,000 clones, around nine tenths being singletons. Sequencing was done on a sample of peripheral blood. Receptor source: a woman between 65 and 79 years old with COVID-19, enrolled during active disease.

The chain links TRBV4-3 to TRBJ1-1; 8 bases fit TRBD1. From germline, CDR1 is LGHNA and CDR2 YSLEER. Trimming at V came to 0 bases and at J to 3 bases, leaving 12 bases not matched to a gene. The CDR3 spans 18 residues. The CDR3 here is CASSQETGAFGADTEAFF. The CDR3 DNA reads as TGCGCCAGCAGCCAAGAGACAGGGGCTTTTGGCGCGGACACTGAAGCTTTCTTT.

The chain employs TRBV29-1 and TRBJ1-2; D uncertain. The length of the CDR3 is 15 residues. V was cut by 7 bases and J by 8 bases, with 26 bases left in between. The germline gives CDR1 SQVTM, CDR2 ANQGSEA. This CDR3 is CSASRVIGSSGGYTF. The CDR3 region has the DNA TGCAGCGCGTCCAGAGTTATAGGGAGTTCGGGGGGCTACACCTTC.

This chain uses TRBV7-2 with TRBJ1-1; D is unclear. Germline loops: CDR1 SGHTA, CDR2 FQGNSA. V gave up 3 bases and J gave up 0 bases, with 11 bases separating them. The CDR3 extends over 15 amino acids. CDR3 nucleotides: TGTGCCAGCAGCTTGGCGGGAACCCTGAACACTGAAGCTTTCTTT. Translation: CASSLAGTLNTEAFF.

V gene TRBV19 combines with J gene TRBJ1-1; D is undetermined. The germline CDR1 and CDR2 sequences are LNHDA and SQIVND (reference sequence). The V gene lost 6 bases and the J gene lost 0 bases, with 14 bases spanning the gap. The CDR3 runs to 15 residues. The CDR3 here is CASRSTLTMNTEAFF. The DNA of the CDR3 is TGTGCCAGTAGGTCGACTCTCACTATGAACACTGAAGCTTTCTTT. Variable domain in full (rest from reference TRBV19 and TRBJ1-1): DGGITQSPKYLFRKEGQNVTLSCEQNLNHDAMYWYRQDPGQGLRLIYYSQIVNDFQKGDIAEGYSVSREKKESFPLTVTSAQKNPTAFYLCASRSTLTMNTEAFFGQGTRLTVV.

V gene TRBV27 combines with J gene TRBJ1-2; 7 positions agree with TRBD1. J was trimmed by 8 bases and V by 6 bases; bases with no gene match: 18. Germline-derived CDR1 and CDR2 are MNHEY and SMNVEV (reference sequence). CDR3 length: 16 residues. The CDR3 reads CASRTYLLDRRGGYTF. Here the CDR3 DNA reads TGTGCCAGCAGAACCTACCTACTGGACAGGAGGGGGGGCTACACCTTC.

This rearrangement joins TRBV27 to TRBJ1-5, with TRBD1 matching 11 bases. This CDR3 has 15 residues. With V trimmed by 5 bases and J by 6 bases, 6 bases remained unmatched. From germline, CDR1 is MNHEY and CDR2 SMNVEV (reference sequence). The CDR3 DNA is TGTGCCAGCAGTCCAGGGACAGGGGGAAGTCAGCCCCAGCATTTT. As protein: CASSPGTGGSQPQHF.

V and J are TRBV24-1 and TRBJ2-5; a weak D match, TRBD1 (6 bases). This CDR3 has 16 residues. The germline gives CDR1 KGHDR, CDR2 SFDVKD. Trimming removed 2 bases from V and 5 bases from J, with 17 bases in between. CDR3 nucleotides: TGTGCCACCAGTGATTCTGTCAGGGGTATATGGGAGACCCAGTACTTC. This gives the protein CATSDSVRGIWETQYF.

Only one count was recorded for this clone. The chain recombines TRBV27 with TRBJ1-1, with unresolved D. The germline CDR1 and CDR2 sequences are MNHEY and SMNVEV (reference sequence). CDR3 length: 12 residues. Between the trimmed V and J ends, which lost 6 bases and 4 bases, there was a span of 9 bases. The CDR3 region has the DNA TGTGCCAGCAGACATGTTGGCACTGAAGCTTTCTTT. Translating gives CASRHVGTEAFF.

CDR3 in DNA: TGTGCCACCAGCAGAGATAGACAGGGATCTGGAAACACCATATATTTT. As protein: CATSRDRQGSGNTIYF. The J gene is TRBJ1-3, the V gene TRBV15; 7 nucleotides agree with TRBD1. Trimming took 0 bases from V and 1 from J; bases not matched to a gene: 3. This CDR3 comprises 16 residues. Germline CDR1 is LNHNV and CDR2 is YYDKDF (reference sequence).

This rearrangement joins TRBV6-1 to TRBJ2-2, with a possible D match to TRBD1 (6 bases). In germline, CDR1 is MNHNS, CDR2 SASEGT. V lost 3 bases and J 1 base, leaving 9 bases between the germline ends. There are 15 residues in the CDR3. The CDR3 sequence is CASSDPGQNTGELFF. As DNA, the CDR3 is TGTGCCAGCAGTGATCCGGGACAGAACACCGGGGAGCTGTTTTTT.

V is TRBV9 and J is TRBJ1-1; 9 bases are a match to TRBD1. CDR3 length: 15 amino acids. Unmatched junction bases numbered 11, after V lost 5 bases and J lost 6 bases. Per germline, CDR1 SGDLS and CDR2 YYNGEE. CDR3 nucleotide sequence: TGTGCCAGCAGTTTCCTTGACGGGACAGGGTCTGAAGCTTTCTTT. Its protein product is CASSFLDGTGSEAFF.

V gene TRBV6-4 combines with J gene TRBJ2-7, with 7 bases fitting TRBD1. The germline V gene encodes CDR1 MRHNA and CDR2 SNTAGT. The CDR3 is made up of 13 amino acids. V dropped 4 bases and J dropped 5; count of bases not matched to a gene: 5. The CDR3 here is CASSAKTGHEQYF. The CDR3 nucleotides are TGTGCCAGCAGTGCCAAGACAGGGCACGAGCAGTACTTC.

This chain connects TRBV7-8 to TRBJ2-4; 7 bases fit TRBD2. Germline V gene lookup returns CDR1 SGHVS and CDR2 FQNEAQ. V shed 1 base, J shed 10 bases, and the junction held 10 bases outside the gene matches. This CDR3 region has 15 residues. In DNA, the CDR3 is TGTGCCAGCAGCTTAGGTGGGGGAGCGGGGAGGATTCAGTACTTC. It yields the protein CASSLGGGAGRIQYF.

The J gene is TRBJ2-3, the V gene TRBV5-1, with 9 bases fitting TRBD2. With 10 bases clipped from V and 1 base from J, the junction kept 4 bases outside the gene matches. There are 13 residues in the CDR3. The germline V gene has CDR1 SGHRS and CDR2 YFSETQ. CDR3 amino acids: CARGGGGTDTQYF. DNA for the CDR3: TGCGCCCGCGGCGGGGGGGGCACAGATACGCAGTATTTT.

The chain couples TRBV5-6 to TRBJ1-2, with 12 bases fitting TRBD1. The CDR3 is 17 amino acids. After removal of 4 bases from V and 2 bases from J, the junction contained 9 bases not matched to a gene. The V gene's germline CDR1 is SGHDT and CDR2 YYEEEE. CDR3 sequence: CASSTKGQGARNYGYTF. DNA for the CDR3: TGTGCCAGCAGCACTAAGGGACAGGGGGCGCGAAACTATGGCTACACCTTC.

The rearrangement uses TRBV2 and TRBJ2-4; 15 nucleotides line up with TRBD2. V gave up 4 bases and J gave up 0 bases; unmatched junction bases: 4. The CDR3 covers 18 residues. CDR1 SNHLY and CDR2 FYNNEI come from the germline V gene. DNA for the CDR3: TGTGCCAGCAGTGGGGGACTAGCGGGGGGCCTAGCCAAAAACATTCAGTACTTC. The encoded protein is CASSGGLAGGLAKNIQYF.

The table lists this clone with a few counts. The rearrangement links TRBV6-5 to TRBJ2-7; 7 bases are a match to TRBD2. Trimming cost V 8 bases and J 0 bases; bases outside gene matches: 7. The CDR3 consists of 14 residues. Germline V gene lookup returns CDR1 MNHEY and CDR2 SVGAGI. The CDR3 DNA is TGTGCCAGCGGGGCGGGCGGGAGCTCCTACGAGCAGTACTTC. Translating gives CASGAGGSSYEQYF.

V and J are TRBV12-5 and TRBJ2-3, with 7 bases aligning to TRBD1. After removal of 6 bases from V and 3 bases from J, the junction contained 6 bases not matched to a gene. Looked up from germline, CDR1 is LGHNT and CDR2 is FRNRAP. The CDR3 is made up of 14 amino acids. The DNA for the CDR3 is TGTGCTAGTGGCCCTGGACAGGAGACAGATACGCAGTATTTT. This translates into CASGPGQETDTQYF.

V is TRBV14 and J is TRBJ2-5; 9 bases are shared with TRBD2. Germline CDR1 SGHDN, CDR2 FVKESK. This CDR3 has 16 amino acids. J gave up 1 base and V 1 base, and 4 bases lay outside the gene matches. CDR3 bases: TGTGCCAGCAGCCAAGTGAGAGCGGGGGGCCAAGAGACCCAGTACTTC. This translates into CASSQVRAGGQETQYF.

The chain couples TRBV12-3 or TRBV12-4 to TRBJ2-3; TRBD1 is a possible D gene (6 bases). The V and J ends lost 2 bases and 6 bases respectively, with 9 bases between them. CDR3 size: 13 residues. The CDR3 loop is CASSLQGLDTQYF. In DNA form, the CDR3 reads TGTGCCAGCAGTTTACAGGGGCTGGATACGCAGTATTTT.

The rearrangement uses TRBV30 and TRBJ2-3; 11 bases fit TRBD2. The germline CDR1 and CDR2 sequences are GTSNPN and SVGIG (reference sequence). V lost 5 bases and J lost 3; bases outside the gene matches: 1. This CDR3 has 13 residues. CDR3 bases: TGTGCCTGGGGACTAGCGGGTACAGATACGCAGTATTTT. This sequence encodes CAWGLAGTDTQYF.

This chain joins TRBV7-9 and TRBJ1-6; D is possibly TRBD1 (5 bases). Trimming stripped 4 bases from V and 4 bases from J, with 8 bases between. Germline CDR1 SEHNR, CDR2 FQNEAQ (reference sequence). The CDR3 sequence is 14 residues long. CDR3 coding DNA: TGTGCCAGCAGCTCACAGGAATATAATTCACCCCTCCACTTT. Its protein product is CASSSQEYNSPLHF. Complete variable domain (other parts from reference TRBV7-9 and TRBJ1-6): DTGVSQNPRHKITKRGQNVTFRCDPISEHNRLYWYRQTLGQGPEFLTYFQNEAQLEKSRLLSDRFSAERPKGSFSTLEIQRTEQGDSAMYLCASSSQEYNSPLHFGNGTRLTVT.

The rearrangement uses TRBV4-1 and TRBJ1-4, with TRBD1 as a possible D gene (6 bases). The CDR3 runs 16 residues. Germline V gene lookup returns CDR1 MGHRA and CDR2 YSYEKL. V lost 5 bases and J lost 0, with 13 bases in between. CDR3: CASSFQTGPTNEKLFF. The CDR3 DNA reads TGCGCCAGCAGCTTTCAGACAGGCCCAACTAATGAAAAACTGTTTTTT.

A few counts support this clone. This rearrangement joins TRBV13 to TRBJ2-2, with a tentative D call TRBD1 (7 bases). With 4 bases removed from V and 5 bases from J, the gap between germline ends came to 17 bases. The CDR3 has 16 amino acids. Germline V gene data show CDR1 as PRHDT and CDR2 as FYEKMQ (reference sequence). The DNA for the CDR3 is TGTGCCAGCAGCTCCCTTGACAGGGCGGGAACCGGGGAGCTGTTTTTT. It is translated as CASSSLDRAGTGELFF. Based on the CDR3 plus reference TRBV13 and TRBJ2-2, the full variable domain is AAGVIQSPRHLIKEKRETATLKCYPIPRHDTVYWYQQGPGQDPQFLISFYEKMQSDKGSIPDRFSAQQFSDYHSELNMSSLELGDSALYFCASSSLDRAGTGELFFGEGSRLTVL.

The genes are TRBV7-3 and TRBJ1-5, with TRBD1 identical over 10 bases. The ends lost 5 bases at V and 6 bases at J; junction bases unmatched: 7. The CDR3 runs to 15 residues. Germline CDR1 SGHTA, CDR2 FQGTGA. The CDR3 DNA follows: TGTGCCAGCAGCCCGACAGGGGGCATAGGTCAGCCCCAGCATTTT. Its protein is CASSPTGGIGQPQHF.

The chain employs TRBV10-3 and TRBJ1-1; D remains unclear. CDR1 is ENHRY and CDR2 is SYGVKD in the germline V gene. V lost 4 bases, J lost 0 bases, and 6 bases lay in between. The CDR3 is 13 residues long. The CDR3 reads CAISGELNTEAFF. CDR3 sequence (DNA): TGTGCCATCAGTGGGGAGTTGAACACTGAAGCTTTCTTT.

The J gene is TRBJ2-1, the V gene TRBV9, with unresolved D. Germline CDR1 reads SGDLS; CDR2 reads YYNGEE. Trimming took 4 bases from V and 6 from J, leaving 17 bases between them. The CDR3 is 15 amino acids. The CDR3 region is CASSPRLGSVNEQFF. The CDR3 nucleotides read TGTGCCAGCAGCCCTCGGTTGGGCTCCGTCAATGAGCAGTTCTTC.

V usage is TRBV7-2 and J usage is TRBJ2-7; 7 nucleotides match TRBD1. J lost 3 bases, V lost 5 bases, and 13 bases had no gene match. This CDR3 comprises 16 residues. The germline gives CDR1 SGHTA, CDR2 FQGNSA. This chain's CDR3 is CASSLQTGSPNYEQYF. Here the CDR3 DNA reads TGTGCCAGCAGCCTCCAGACAGGGTCCCCCAACTACGAGCAGTACTTC.

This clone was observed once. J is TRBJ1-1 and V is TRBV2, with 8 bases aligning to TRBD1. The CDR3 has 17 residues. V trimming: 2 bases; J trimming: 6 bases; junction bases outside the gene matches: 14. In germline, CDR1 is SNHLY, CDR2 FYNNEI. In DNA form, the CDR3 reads TGTGCCAGCAGTGAATTGTACTGGGCAGGGGGCGTTGCTGAAGCTTTCTTT. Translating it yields CASSELYWAGGVAEAFF.

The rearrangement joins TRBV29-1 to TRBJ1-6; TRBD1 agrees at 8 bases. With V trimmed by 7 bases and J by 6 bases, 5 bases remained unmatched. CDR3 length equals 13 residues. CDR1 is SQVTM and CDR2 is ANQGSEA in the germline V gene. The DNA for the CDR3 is TGCAGCGCACGGACAGGGACTAATTCACCCCTCCACTTT. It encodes CSARTGTNSPLHF.